The entry below describes one T cell receptor (beta chain). TCR beta VDJ and CDR3 profiling used genomic DNA as template. TCRdb fed the reads into MiXCR, producing one record per CDR3 protein. The sample contains around 190,000 distinct CDR3 sequences, 60% to 65% of which appear only once. The sample belongs to a study of CD8+CD57+ T cells in acquired aplastic anemia. The V gene's germline CDR1 is LNHDA and CDR2 SQIVND (reference sequence). The CDR3 has 11 residues. V dropped 6 bases and J dropped 5 bases, with 7 bases sitting between them. The rearrangement uses TRBV19 and TRBJ1-2; D gene unclear. The sample consisted of sorted CD4+, CD8+, or CD8+CD57+ T cells (not recorded which) from PBMCs. This receptor was taken from a human donor in good health. The CDR3 spells CASRALYGYTF. The CDR3 nucleotides are TGTGCCAGTAGGGCCCTTTATGGCTACACCTTC.